The 7 T cell receptor beta chains presented below share a single source sample, sequenced in a study of identical twins. In TCRdb, the 5' RACE reads were re-called with MiXCR into one record per CDR3 protein. The table includes 350,000 to 400,000 distinct CDR3 sequences, approximately 8.7% detected once. Input material: naive T cells sorted from blood. The receptors originated from a woman aged 50 to 60 in good health.

Many counts were recorded for this clonotype. J is TRBJ2-1 and V is TRBV11-3, with D unresolved. Trimming stripped 7 bases from V and 8 bases from J, with 18 bases between. Germline CDR1 SGHNT, CDR2 YENEEA. The CDR3 covers 14 residues. CDR3 nucleotide sequence: TGTGCCAGCACCGGTCTAAATGTCTGGGATGAGCAGTTCTTC. Translating gives CASTGLNVWDEQFF.

This clonotype was observed a handful of times. The V call is TRBV19, the J call TRBJ1-5; 10 bases line up with TRBD1. V shed 7 bases, J shed 6 bases, and the junction held 9 bases outside the gene matches. This CDR3 comprises 15 residues. Germline V CDR1 and CDR2: LNHDA, SQIVND (reference sequence). CDR3 DNA sequence: TGTGCCAGTAATACCGGGACAGGGGTAGGTCAGCCCCAGCATTTT. This translates into CASNTGTGVGQPQHF.

J is TRBJ2-3 and V is TRBV7-3, with D uncertain. This CDR3 is built from 14 residues. V was trimmed by 5 bases and J by 4 bases, leaving 13 bases between them. Germline V gene data show CDR1 as SGHTA and CDR2 as FQGTGA. The CDR3 DNA reads as TGTGCCAGCAGCCAAGGGAATTTTGCAGATACGCAGTATTTT. Translated, it gives CASSQGNFADTQYF.

The rearrangement uses TRBV18 and TRBJ2-3; D unresolved. Germline V lookup: CDR1 KGHSH, CDR2 LQKENI. V was clipped by 0 bases and J by 0 bases, with 10 bases between them. The CDR3 loop spans 16 amino acids. The CDR3 region has the DNA TGTGCCAGCTCACCACCCATTCTCGGGAGCACAGATACGCAGTATTTT. The encoded protein is CASSPPILGSTDTQYF.

This clonotype has more than one count but fewer than ten. The chain employs TRBV11-2 and TRBJ2-1; 8 bases match TRBD2. Germline V CDR1 and CDR2: SGHAT, FQNNGV. V was pared by 1 base and J by 10 bases, with 6 bases of the junction left unmatched. This CDR3 has 14 amino acids. CDR3 sequence reads: CASSLVAGSREQFF. In nucleotides, the CDR3 is TGTGCCAGCAGCTTAGTAGCGGGATCACGGGAGCAGTTCTTC. Using reference TRBV11-2 and TRBJ2-1 for the parts outside the CDR3, the full variable domain is EAGVAQSPRYKIIEKRQSVAFWCNPISGHATLYWYQQILGQGPKLLIQFQNNGVVDDSQLPKDRFSAERLKGVDSTLKIQPAKLEDSAVYLCASSLVAGSREQFFGPGTRLTVL.

The sample holds a few counts of this clonotype. The rearrangement links TRBV6-6 to TRBJ2-5; TRBD2 aligns across 11 bases. The germline V gene has CDR1 MNHNY and CDR2 SVGAGI (reference sequence). V lost 6 bases, J lost 2 bases, and 8 bases stayed unmatched. This CDR3 region has 16 residues. In DNA form, the CDR3 reads TGTGCCAGCAGCTTCCGACTAGCGGGGACTCAAGAGACCCAGTACTTC. Amino acid sequence: CASSFRLAGTQETQYF.

The chain recombines TRBV7-9 with TRBJ2-2; the match to TRBD1 covers 7 bases. The CDR3 length is 15 residues. Looked up from germline, CDR1 is SEHNR and CDR2 is FQNEAQ (reference sequence). V trimming: 5 bases; J trimming: 4 bases; junction bases outside the gene matches: 7. The chain's CDR3 is CASSPRDRLTGELFF. CDR3 nucleotides: TGTGCCAGCAGCCCCCGGGACAGACTCACCGGGGAGCTGTTTTTT.